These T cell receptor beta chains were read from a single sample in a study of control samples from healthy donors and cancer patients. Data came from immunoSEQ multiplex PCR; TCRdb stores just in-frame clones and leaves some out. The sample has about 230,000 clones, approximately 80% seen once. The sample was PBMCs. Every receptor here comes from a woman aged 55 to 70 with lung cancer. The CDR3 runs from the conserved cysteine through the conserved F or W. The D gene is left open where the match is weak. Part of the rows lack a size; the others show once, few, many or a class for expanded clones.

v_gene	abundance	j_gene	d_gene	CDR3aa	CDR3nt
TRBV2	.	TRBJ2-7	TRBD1	CASSDQGAPYEQYF	TGTGCCAGCAGTGATCAGGGGGCTCCCTACGAGCAGTACTTC
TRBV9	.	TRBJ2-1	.	CASSVGFGGSAYNEQFF	TGTGCCAGCAGCGTAGGTTTTGGAGGGTCGGCCTACAATGAGCAGTTCTTC
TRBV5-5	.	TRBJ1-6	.	CASSLAARDSPLHF	TGTGCCAGCAGCTTGGCGGCCCGGGATTCACCCCTCCACTTT
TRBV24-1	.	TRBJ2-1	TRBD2	CATSEASGGANEQFF	TGTGCCACCAGTGAAGCTAGCGGGGGGGCGAATGAGCAGTTCTTC
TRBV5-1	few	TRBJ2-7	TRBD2	CASSLVTGTSVYEQYF	TGCGCCAGCAGCTTGGTTACCGGGACTAGCGTTTACGAGCAGTACTTC
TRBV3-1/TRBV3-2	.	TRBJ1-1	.	CASSQGSLNTEAFF	TGTGCCAGCAGCCAAGGTTCCTTGAACACTGAAGCTTTCTTT
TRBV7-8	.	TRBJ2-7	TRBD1	CASSLDRGSYEQYF	TGTGCCAGCAGCCTGGACAGGGGTTCCTACGAGCAGTACTTC
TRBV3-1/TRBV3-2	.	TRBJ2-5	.	CASSRSLSGAHQETQYF	TGTGCCAGCAGCCGATCCTTGTCGGGGGCCCATCAAGAGACCCAGTACTTC
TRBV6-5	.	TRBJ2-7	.	CAIQTLPSSYEQYF	TGTGCCATCCAAACCCTACCCAGCTCCTACGAGCAGTACTTC
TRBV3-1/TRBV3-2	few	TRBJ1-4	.	CASSPFRTGSNEKLFF	TGTGCCAGCAGCCCCTTCCGGACGGGTTCTAATGAAAAACTGTTTTTT
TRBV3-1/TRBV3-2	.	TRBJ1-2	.	CASSQVGGERGYTF	TGTGCCAGCAGCCAAGTGGGGGGAGAGAGGGGCTACACCTTC
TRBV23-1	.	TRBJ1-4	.	CASTPGQAIEKLFF	TGCGCCAGCACTCCGGGACAAGCGATTGAAAAACTGTTTTTT
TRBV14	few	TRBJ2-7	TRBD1	CASSQLGGRGLDEQYF	TGTGCCAGCAGCCAACTCGGTGGCAGGGGGCTCGACGAGCAGTACTTC
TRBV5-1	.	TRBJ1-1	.	CASSLTNGVNTEAFF	TGCGCCAGCAGCTTGACAAACGGAGTGAACACTGAAGCTTTCTTT
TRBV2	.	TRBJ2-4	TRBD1	CASQTGGAKNIQYF	TGTGCCAGCCAGACAGGGGGCGCCAAAAACATTCAGTACTTC
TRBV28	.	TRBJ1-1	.	CASSLRDEASF	TGTGCCAGCAGTTTAAGAGATGAAGCTTCCTTT
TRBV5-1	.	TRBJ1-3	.	CASSLAPDSGNTIYF	TGCGCCAGCAGCTTGGCACCAGACTCTGGAAACACCATATATTTT
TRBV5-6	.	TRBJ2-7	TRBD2	CASTPGGTAYEQYF	TGTGCCAGCACCCCGGGGGGGACGGCCTACGAGCAGTACTTC
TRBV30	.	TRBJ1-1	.	CAWSVDGFTEAFF	TGTGCCTGGAGTGTAGATGGTTTTACTGAAGCTTTCTTT
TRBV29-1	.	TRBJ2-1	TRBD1	CSVATGLNGDEQFF	TGCAGCGTCGCGACAGGGCTGAACGGCGATGAGCAGTTCTTC
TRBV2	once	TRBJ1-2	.	CASHYGGDGYTF	TGTGCCAGCCATTACGGGGGCGATGGCTACACCTTC
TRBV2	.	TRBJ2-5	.	CASNQDFQETQYF	TGTGCCAGCAATCAGGACTTCCAAGAGACCCAGTACTTC